This T cell receptor beta chain was identified during a study of shared clonotypes between healthy human individuals. For every subset, genomic DNA was evenly distributed across several immunoSEQ plates. Method: immunoSEQ multiplex PCR; TCRdb's copy keeps in-frame clones and lacks some. The sample yields roughly 2.4 million clones, around 95% seen once. This clonotype originated in a man aged 18 to 35 in good health. The source material was naive CD4+ T cells sorted from blood. Regarding subset: CD45RA+ positively selected.

The CDR3 sequence: CASSLGRQDTQYF. DNA for the CDR3: TGTGCCAGCAGCTTGGGTCGCCAGGATACGCAGTATTTT. This chain joins TRBV5-4 and TRBJ2-3; D remains unclear. Trimming removed 0 bases at V and 6 bases at J, with 8 bases between. The CDR3 contains 13 residues. Germline lookup yields CDR1 SGHNT and CDR2 YYREEE (reference sequence).